A single sample gave rise to the 8 T cell receptor beta chains below, sequenced in a study of blood T cells in healthy people across ages. Together with a sample-barcoded 5' primer, a J-beta primer mix was included in a second PCR lasting roughly 7 to 11 cycles. Via MiXCR, TCRdb re-called the 5' RACE reads, giving one row per CDR3 protein. The sample yields some 880,000 distinct CDR3 sequences, under 40% seen once. What was sequenced was blood. These receptors originate from a man aged 18-30 years in good health.

In this sample, this clonotype turned up a few times. The rearrangement uses TRBV7-3 and TRBJ2-5; 11 bases are a match to TRBD2. Germline CDR1 reads SGHTA; CDR2 reads FQGTGA. This CDR3 comprises 16 residues. Unmatched junction bases numbered 16, after V lost 5 bases and J lost 11 bases. The chain's CDR3 is CASSERASGGRNEQYF. The CDR3, as DNA: TGTGCCAGCAGCGAAAGGGCTAGCGGGGGGAGGAATGAGCAGTACTTC.

The chain carries TRBV4-2 and TRBJ2-5, with D unclear. V gave up 0 bases and J gave up 11 bases, with 22 bases separating them. This CDR3 has 16 residues. The germline V gene encodes CDR1 LGHNA and CDR2 YNFKEQ. The chain's CDR3 is CASSQDQRAWANEQYF. CDR3 DNA: TGTGCCAGCAGCCAAGATCAGCGCGCGTGGGCCAATGAGCAGTACTTC.

This chain joins TRBV2 and TRBJ1-6, with D unresolved. The CDR3 spans 14 residues. V lost 6 bases and J 6 bases, leaving 12 bases between the germline ends. CDR1 SNHLY and CDR2 FYNNEI come from the germline V gene. CDR3 in DNA: TGTGCCAGCAGCACAAAATTGCTTAATTCACCCCTCCACTTT. Its translation: CASSTKLLNSPLHF.

The chain recombines TRBV20-1 with TRBJ2-5; 8 positions agree with TRBD2. With the DNA end fitting TRBJ2-1 better, the J assignment may be wrong. Germline-derived CDR1 and CDR2 are DFQATT and SNEGSKA (reference sequence). CDR3 length: 13 residues. CDR3 bases: TGCAGTGCTAGAGATGCCGGGAGGGAGACCCAGTTCTTC. It yields the protein CSARDAGRETQFF.

The gene calls are TRBV30 and TRBJ2-1; D is tentatively TRBD1 or TRBD2 (5 bases each). The CDR3 covers 13 residues. Germline V gives CDR1 GTSNPN, CDR2 SVGIG (reference sequence). The germline V and J ends were trimmed by 3 bases and 13 bases, with 19 bases remaining between them. CDR3 sequence reads: CAWRADQRGIQFF. CDR3 sequence (DNA): TGTGCCTGGAGAGCGGACCAGAGGGGCATTCAGTTCTTC.

The J gene is TRBJ2-1, the V gene TRBV4-3; TRBD2 might be the D (6 bases). Deletions cut 0 bases from V and 10 bases from J, with 13 bases between. The CDR3 length is 14 residues. Germline lookup yields CDR1 LGHNA and CDR2 YSLEER. Here the CDR3 DNA reads TGCGCCAGCAGCCAAGACGGGGGTGGCTACGAGCAGTTCTTC. Residues: CASSQDGGGYEQFF.

The table lists this clonotype with many counts. J is TRBJ1-2 and V is TRBV29-1, with TRBD1 identical over 7 bases. The CDR3 has 14 residues. Germline lookup yields CDR1 SQVTM and CDR2 ANQGSEA. The ends lost 5 bases at V and 4 bases at J; junction bases unmatched: 10. The CDR3 nucleotides read TGCAGCGTTCTGGGACAGACAACTCCCTATGGCTACACCTTC. Translation gives CSVLGQTTPYGYTF.

A remark on this clonotype: Just one base apart from a much larger clone, this may be a read error. This chain links TRBV2 with TRBJ2-1, with TRBD2 matching over 7 bases. The CDR3 is made up of 15 amino acids. CDR1 and CDR2 (germline): SNHLY, FYNNEI. CDR3 in DNA: TGTGCCAGCAGCGAAGAAGCGGGGTTCTACAATGAGCAGTTCTTC. Translating it yields CASSEEAGFYNEQFF.